The 21 T cell receptor beta chains below were found in one sample sequenced in a study of memory CD4+ T cells and cytomegalovirus serostatus. Data came from immunoSEQ multiplex PCR; TCRdb stores just in-frame clones and leaves some out. The data contain about 50,000 clones, approximately 78% of them singletons. Single viable CD3+CD4+CD8-CD45RO+ cells were sorted as the memory CD4+ T cells. The specimen was memory CD4+ T cells from blood. These receptors were obtained from an adult in good health and CMV-seronegative.

V gene TRBV29-1 combines with J gene TRBJ2-2; perhaps D is TRBD1 or TRBD2 (6 bases each). The germline CDR1 and CDR2 sequences are SQVTM and ANQGSEA. V was trimmed by 4 bases and J by 4 bases, leaving 16 bases between them. CDR3 length: 15 amino acids. The CDR3 DNA follows: TGCAGCGTTGTTACGGTAGGGGGGCTCACCGGGGAGCTGTTTTTT. The encoded protein is CSVVTVGGLTGELFF.

The chain combines TRBV5-1 with TRBJ2-5, with 9 positions matching TRBD2. In germline, CDR1 is SGHRS, CDR2 YFSETQ. V was pared by 7 bases and J by 3 bases, with 10 bases of the junction left unmatched. The CDR3 covers 15 residues. CDR3 residues: CASRIGGGGEETQYF. The CDR3 coding sequence is TGCGCCAGCCGCATAGGCGGGGGGGGTGAAGAGACCCAGTACTTC.

The chain uses TRBV6-1 and TRBJ2-1; 11 nucleotides agree with TRBD1. Germline loops: CDR1 MNHNS, CDR2 SASEGT. The V segment lost 10 bases and the J segment 10 bases; nucleotides outside the gene matches: 12. The CDR3 length is 14 residues. This chain's CDR3 is CATNRDRGIGEQFF. CDR3 DNA: TGTGCCACCAACCGGGACAGGGGGATTGGAGAGCAGTTCTTC.

The V and J genes are TRBV28 and TRBJ2-5; 7 bases line up with TRBD1. Trimming at V came to 2 bases and at J to 4 bases, leaving 4 bases not matched to a gene. Germline loops: CDR1 MDHEN, CDR2 SYDVKM. The CDR3 is made up of 14 amino acids. The CDR3 nucleotides are TGTGCCAGCAGTTTACCACAGGGGCGAGAGACCCAGTACTTC. Its protein product is CASSLPQGRETQYF.

The chain links TRBV19 to TRBJ2-2; 11 bases map to TRBD2. The CDR3 is 13 residues long. Germline V gene sequence: CDR1 LNHDA, CDR2 SQIVND (reference sequence). This CDR3 is CAGTSGNTGELFF. CDR3 in DNA: TGTGCAGGGACTAGCGGGAACACCGGGGAGCTGTTTTTT.

The rearrangement uses TRBV7-8 and TRBJ2-2; 9 positions agree with TRBD2. Germline trimming cut 5 bases from V and 5 bases from J; bases unmatched to any gene: 9. Germline loops: CDR1 SGHVS, CDR2 FQNEAQ. The CDR3 length is 16 residues. As DNA, the CDR3 is TGTGCCAGCAGCGCCTGGGGTAGCGGGGGAACCGGGGAGCTGTTTTTT. Its protein product is CASSAWGSGGTGELFF.

The gene calls are TRBV7-8 and TRBJ2-7, with TRBD2 matching over 9 bases. Germline CDR1 is SGHVS and CDR2 is FQNEAQ. V gave up 5 bases and J gave up 4 bases; unmatched junction bases: 9. The CDR3 runs 15 residues. This CDR3 reads CASSPPRREGYEQYF. The CDR3 DNA follows: TGTGCCAGCAGCCCCCCCAGGCGGGAGGGTTACGAGCAGTACTTC.

The sample holds a few counts of this clone. The chain combines TRBV7-9 with TRBJ2-1; a possible D gene is TRBD2 (6 bases). Germline V gene data show CDR1 as SEHNR and CDR2 as FQNEAQ (reference sequence). V shed 3 bases and J shed 0 bases, with 18 bases lying between them. This CDR3 is built from 18 residues. The chain's CDR3 is CASSFSGSRGSSYNEQFF. The CDR3 nucleotides are TGTGCCAGCAGCTTTAGTGGTAGCCGGGGGAGCTCCTACAATGAGCAGTTCTTC.

This clone was observed a few times. CDR3: CASIMQRDYYNEQFF. The CDR3 DNA is TGTGCCAGCATAATGCAGCGGGACTACTACAATGAGCAGTTCTTC. The chain carries TRBV7-8 and TRBJ2-1; 7 bases are a match to TRBD2. CDR1 is SGHVS and CDR2 is FQNEAQ in the germline V gene. The CDR3 runs 15 residues. The trim removed 7 bases at V and 3 bases at J, leaving 9 bases unmatched.

J is TRBJ2-3 and V is TRBV28; 7 bases agree with TRBD1. The CDR3 contains 17 residues. The germline V gene encodes CDR1 MDHEN and CDR2 SYDVKM. The trim removed 0 bases at V and 0 bases at J, leaving 6 bases unmatched. CDR3 region: CASSLWGATGSTDTQYF. CDR3 DNA: TGTGCCAGCAGTTTATGGGGAGCGACAGGGAGCACAGATACGCAGTATTTT.

This clone was recorded a few times. The chain combines TRBV28 with TRBJ1-5; D gene unclear. The germline gives CDR1 MDHEN, CDR2 SYDVKM. The CDR3 consists of 14 residues. Trimming pared 7 bases from V and 4 bases from J, leaving 14 bases between. CDR3 amino acids: CASNLGGLNQPQHF. CDR3 nucleotide sequence: TGTGCCAGCAACCTGGGTGGCTTGAATCAGCCCCAGCATTTT.

V and J are TRBV6-6 and TRBJ2-3, with TRBD2 matching over 7 bases. Per the germline V gene, CDR1 is MNHNY and CDR2 is SVGAGI (reference sequence). V lost 7 bases and J lost 2; bases outside the gene matches: 0. The CDR3 totals 12 residues. CDR3 DNA sequence: TGTGCCAGCAAGCGGGACACAGATACGCAGTATTTT. Translation: CASKRDTDTQYF.

CDR3 DNA sequence: TGTGCCAGCGGGCGGGACAGGGTCGTCAATGAGCAGTTCTTC. This gives the protein CASGRDRVVNEQFF. The chain joins TRBV5-4 to TRBJ2-1; TRBD1 matches 9 bases. The CDR3 totals 14 residues. The V gene end was trimmed by 7 bases and the J gene end by 6 bases; junction bases not matched to a gene: 8. Germline V gene sequence: CDR1 SGHNT, CDR2 YYREEE (reference sequence). Full variable domain (missing parts from reference TRBV5-4 and TRBJ2-1): ETGVTQSPTHLIKTRGQQVTLRCSSQSGHNTVSWYQQALGQGPQFIFQYYREEENGRGNFPPRFSGLQFPNYSSELNVNALELDDSALYLCASGRDRVVNEQFFGPGTRLTVL.

The CDR3, as DNA: TGTGCCAGCAGCTTAGATGGCAGGGGGGATGAGCAGTTCTTC. As protein: CASSLDGRGDEQFF. This rearrangement joins TRBV7-9 to TRBJ2-1; D might be TRBD1 (7 bases). Germline V lookup: CDR1 SEHNR, CDR2 FQNEAQ (reference sequence). The V and J ends lost 1 base and 8 bases respectively, with 12 bases between them. The CDR3 loop spans 14 amino acids.

Concerning this clone itself: The same CDR3 arises from other DNA sequences in this sample as well. The DNA for the CDR3 is TGTGCCAGCTCACCTCAGGATAATGAGCAGTTCTTC. Protein sequence: CASSPQDNEQFF. This chain connects TRBV18 to TRBJ2-1; no definite D call. CDR3 length equals 12 residues. V lost 3 bases to trimming and J lost 7 bases, with 7 bases between them. CDR1 and CDR2 from the germline V gene are KGHSH and LQKENI.

The chain couples TRBV7-3 to TRBJ2-6; 7 nucleotides match TRBD2. Trimming at V came to 1 base and at J to 0 bases, leaving 0 bases not matched to a gene. Germline CDR1 is SGHTA and CDR2 is FQGTGA. The CDR3 has 16 residues. The CDR3: CASSLSGSSGANVLTF. As DNA, the CDR3 is TGTGCCAGCAGCTTAAGCGGGAGCTCTGGGGCCAACGTCCTGACTTTC. Combining the CDR3 with reference TRBV7-3 and TRBJ2-6 gives the whole variable domain GAGVSQTPSNKVTEKGKYVELRCDPISGHTALYWYRQSLGQGPEFLIYFQGTGAADDSGLPNDRFFAVRPEGSVSTLKIQRTERGDSAVYLCASSLSGSSGANVLTFGAGSRLTVL.

About this clone itself: Other DNA sequences from this sample encode an identical CDR3 as well. J is TRBJ2-7 and V is TRBV19; D is perhaps TRBD2 (5 bases). The CDR3 covers 14 residues. With 1 base removed from V and 0 bases from J, the gap between germline ends came to 7 bases. Germline values: CDR1 LNHDA, CDR2 SQIVND (reference sequence). This CDR3 reads CASSIGGSSYEQYF. The CDR3 DNA reads TGTGCCAGTAGTATAGGTGGGAGCTCCTACGAGCAGTACTTC. The variable domain in full, completed from reference TRBV19 and TRBJ2-7, reads DGGITQSPKYLFRKEGQNVTLSCEQNLNHDAMYWYRQDPGQGLRLIYYSQIVNDFQKGDIAEGYSVSREKKESFPLTVTSAQKNPTAFYLCASSIGGSSYEQYFGPGTRLTVT.

This chain links TRBV18 with TRBJ1-2, with 8 bases aligning to TRBD1. The CDR3 totals 16 residues. CDR1 KGHSH and CDR2 LQKENI come from the germline V gene. V was pared by 1 base and J by 4 bases, with 8 bases of the junction left unmatched. DNA for the CDR3: TGTGCCAGCTCACCACGGGCGACAGGGGTAGTCTATGGCTACACCTTC. Amino acid sequence: CASSPRATGVVYGYTF.

The chain recombines TRBV30 with TRBJ2-7; no firm D call. The CDR3 is made up of 14 amino acids. Trimming removed 2 bases at V and 7 bases at J, with 18 bases between. The V gene's germline CDR1 is GTSNPN and CDR2 SVGIG (reference sequence). This CDR3 reads CAWSQPGPVREQYF. CDR3 nucleotide sequence: TGTGCCTGGAGTCAACCCGGGCCCGTTAGAGAGCAGTACTTC.

This clone was seen more than once but under ten times. V gene TRBV4-2 combines with J gene TRBJ2-5, with D possibly matching TRBD2 (7 bases). Germline-derived CDR1 and CDR2 are LGHNA and YNFKEQ. The CDR3 has 15 amino acids. Trimming took 0 bases from V and 6 from J, leaving 14 bases between them. CDR3 protein: CASSQENREGKTQYF. In nucleotides, the CDR3 is TGTGCCAGCAGCCAAGAGAACAGGGAGGGAAAGACCCAGTACTTC.

This clone came up once. The chain combines TRBV6-1 with TRBJ2-7, with 9 bases lining up with TRBD1. The CDR3 extends over 13 amino acids. The germline V gene encodes CDR1 MNHNS and CDR2 SASEGT. With 6 bases clipped from V and 7 bases from J, the junction kept 7 bases outside the gene matches. The CDR3 DNA is TGTGCCAGCAGGCGGGACAGGGTTGGGGAGCAGTACTTC. Its translation: CASRRDRVGEQYF.